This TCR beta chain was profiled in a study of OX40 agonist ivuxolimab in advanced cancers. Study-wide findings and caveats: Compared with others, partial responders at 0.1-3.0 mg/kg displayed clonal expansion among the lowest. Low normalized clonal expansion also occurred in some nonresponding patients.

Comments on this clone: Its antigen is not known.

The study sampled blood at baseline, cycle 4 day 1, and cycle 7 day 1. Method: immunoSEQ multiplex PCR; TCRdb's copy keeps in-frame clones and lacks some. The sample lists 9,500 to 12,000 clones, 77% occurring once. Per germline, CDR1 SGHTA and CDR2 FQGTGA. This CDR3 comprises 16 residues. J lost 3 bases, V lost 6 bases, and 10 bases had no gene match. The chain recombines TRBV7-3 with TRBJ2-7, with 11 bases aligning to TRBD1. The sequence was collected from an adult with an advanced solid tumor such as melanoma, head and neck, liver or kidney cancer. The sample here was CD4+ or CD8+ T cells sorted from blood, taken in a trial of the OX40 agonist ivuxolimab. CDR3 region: CASSQNTGTGGYEQYF. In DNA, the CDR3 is TGTGCCAGCAGTCAAAATACCGGGACAGGGGGCTACGAGCAGTACTTC.